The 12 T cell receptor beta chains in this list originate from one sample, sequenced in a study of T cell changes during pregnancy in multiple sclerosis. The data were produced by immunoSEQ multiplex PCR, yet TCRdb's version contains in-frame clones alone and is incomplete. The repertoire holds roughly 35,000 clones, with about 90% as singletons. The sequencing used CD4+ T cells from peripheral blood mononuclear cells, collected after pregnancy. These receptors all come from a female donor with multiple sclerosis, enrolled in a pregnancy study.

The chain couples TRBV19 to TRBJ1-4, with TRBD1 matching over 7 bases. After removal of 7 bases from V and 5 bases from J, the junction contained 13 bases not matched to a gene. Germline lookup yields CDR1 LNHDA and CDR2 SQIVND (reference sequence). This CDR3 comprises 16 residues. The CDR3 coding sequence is TGTGCCAGTACCCCCCAAGGGGGACAGAAAAATGAAAAACTGTTTTTT. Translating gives CASTPQGGQKNEKLFF.

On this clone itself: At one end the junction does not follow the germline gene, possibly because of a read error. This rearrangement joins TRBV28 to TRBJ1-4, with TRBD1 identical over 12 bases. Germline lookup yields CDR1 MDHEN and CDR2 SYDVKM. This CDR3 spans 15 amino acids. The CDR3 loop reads CASRERGQGAKPLGF. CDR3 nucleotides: TGTGCCAGCAGAGAAAGGGGACAGGGGGCGAAACCCCTGGGGTTT.

CDR3 residues: CASSTGSSGNTIYF. CDR3 sequence (DNA): TGTGCCAGCAGCACAGGGAGCTCTGGAAACACCATATATTTT. The chain has TRBV6-5 and TRBJ1-3; weak D call: TRBD1 (6 bases). V was clipped by 6 bases and J by 0 bases, with 9 bases between them. CDR1 and CDR2 (germline): MNHEY, SVGAGI. The CDR3 sequence is 14 residues long.

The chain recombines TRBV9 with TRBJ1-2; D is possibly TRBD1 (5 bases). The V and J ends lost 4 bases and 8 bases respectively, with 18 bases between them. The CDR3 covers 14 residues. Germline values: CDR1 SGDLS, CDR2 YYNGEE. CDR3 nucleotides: TGTGCCAGCAGCCCCTTAGGGGTTCTGGGGGGCTACACCTTC. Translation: CASSPLGVLGGYTF.

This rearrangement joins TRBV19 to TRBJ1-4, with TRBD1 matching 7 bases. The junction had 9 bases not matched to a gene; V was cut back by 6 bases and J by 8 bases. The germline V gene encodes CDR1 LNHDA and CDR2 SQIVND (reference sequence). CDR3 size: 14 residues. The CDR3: CASSRTGKLEKLFF. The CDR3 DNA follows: TGTGCCAGTAGCCGGACAGGAAAACTAGAAAAACTGTTTTTT.

The CDR3 spells CASSYDGTELYGYTF. For the CDR3, the DNA is TGTGCCAGCAGTTACGATGGGACAGAACTCTATGGCTACACCTTC. The chain couples TRBV6-5 to TRBJ1-2; 7 bases agree with TRBD1. This CDR3 is 15 amino acids long. V shed 2 bases, J shed 4 bases, and the junction held 7 bases outside the gene matches. Germline CDR1 and CDR2: MNHEY and SVGAGI.

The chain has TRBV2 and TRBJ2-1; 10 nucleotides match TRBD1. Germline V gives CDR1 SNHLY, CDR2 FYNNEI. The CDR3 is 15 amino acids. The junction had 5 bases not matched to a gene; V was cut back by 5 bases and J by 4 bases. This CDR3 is CASSLTGGSYNEQFF. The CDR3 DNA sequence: TGTGCCAGCAGTCTGACAGGGGGCTCATACAATGAGCAGTTCTTC.

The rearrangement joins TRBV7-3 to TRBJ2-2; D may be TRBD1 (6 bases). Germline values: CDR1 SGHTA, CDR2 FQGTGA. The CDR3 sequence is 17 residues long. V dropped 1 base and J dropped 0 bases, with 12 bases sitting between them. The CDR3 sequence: CASSLKGRGTNTGELFF. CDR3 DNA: TGTGCCAGCAGCTTAAAGGGTAGGGGGACGAACACCGGGGAGCTGTTTTTT.

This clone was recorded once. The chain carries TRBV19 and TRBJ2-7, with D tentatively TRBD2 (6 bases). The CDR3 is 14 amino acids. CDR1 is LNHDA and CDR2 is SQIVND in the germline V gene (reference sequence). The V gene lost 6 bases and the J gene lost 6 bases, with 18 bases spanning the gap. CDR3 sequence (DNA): TGTGCCAGTAGCTCGGGACTCCCAGGAGGCGAGCAGTACTTC. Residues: CASSSGLPGGEQYF.

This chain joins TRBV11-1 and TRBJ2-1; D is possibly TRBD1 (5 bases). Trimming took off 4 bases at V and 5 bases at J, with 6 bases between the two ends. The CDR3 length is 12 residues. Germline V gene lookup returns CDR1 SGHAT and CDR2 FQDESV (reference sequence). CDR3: CASSSQDNEQFF. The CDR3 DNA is TGTGCCAGCAGCTCACAGGACAATGAGCAGTTCTTC.

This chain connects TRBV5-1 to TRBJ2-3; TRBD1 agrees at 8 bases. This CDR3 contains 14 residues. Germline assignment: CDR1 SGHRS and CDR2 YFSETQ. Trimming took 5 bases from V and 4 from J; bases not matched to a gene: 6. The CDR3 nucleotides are TGCGCCAGCAGTCAGGACAGGGTGGCAGATACGCAGTATTTT. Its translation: CASSQDRVADTQYF.

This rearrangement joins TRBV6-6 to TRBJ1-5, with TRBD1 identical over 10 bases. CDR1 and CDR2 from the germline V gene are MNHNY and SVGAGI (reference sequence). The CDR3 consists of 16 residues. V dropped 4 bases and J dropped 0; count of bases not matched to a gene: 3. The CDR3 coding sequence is TGTGCCAGCAGTTTTGGGACAGGGGATAGCAATCAGCCCCAGCATTTT. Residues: CASSFGTGDSNQPQHF.